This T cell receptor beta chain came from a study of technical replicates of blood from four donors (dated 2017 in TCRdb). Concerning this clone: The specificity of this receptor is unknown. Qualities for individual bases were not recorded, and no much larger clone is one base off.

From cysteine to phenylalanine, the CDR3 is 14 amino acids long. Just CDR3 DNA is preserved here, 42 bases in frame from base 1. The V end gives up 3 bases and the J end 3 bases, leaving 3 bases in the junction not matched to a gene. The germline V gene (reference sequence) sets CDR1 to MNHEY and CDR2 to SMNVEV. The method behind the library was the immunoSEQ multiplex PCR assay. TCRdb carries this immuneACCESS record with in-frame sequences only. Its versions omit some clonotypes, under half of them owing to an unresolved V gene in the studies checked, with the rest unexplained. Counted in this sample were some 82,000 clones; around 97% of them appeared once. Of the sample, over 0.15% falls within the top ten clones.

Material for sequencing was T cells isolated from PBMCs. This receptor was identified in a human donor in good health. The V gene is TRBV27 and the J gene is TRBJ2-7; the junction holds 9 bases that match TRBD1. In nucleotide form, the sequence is TGTGCCAGCAGTTTCGACAGGGGGGGCTACGAGCAGTACTTC. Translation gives CASSFDRGGYEQYF.